The rows below give T cell receptor beta chains drawn from one sample of a study of blood T cell repertoires in COVID-19. The method was immunoSEQ multiplex PCR; TCRdb's version includes in-frame clones alone and lacks a portion of them. The data hold more than 85,000 clones, with about 75% observed a single time. Sequenced: peripheral blood. The source of these receptors is a woman in her 70s with acute or convalescent COVID-19. The CDR3 runs from the conserved cysteine through the conserved F or W. The D gene is left open where the match is weak. The listing skips clone size in some rows; elsewhere it reads once, few, many or a size class.

V	D	size	J	CDR3	DNA
TRBV4-1	NA	NA	TRBJ2-3	CASSQDRRNTQYF	TGCGCCAGCAGCCAAGATAGGAGAAATACGCAGTATTTT
TRBV27	NA	NA	TRBJ1-1	CASSFSRTGGTEAFF	TGTGCCAGCAGTTTCTCGCGAACCGGGGGAACTGAAGCTTTCTTT
TRBV29-1	TRBD1	NA	TRBJ2-2	CSVRGQGASGELFF	TGCAGCGTGAGGGGACAGGGGGCCTCCGGGGAGCTGTTTTTT
TRBV7-7	TRBD1	NA	TRBJ1-2	CASSSPGQGARKGYTF	TGTGCCAGCAGCTCCCCCGGCCAGGGGGCGCGGAAAGGCTACACCTTC
TRBV19	TRBD1	NA	TRBJ1-4	CASSRTGAPEKLFF	TGTGCCAGTAGTCGAACAGGGGCCCCTGAAAAACTGTTTTTT
TRBV30	NA	NA	TRBJ1-2	CVRGQRFGGYTF	TGTGTCAGAGGACAAAGGTTCGGTGGCTACACCTTC
TRBV6-6	NA	NA	TRBJ1-3	CASSYLVSSGNTIYF	TGTGCCAGCAGTTATCTAGTCAGCTCTGGAAACACCATATATTTT
TRBV7-8	TRBD1	once	TRBJ1-1	CASSSDRASLAFF	TGTGCCAGCAGCTCAGACAGGGCGAGCCTAGCTTTCTTT
TRBV5-1	TRBD1	NA	TRBJ1-1	CASSSQGGVTEAFF	TGCGCCAGCAGCTCCCAGGGGGGTGTCACTGAAGCTTTCTTT
TRBV29-1	TRBD2	NA	TRBJ2-1	CSVDVSGGGNEQFF	TGCAGCGTAGATGTTAGCGGGGGTGGCAATGAGCAGTTCTTC
TRBV2	TRBD1	NA	TRBJ2-5	CACRPGQGPSKETQYF	TGTGCCTGCAGACCGGGACAGGGCCCTTCAAAGGAGACCCAGTACTTC
TRBV11-2	NA	NA	TRBJ2-2	CASSSNRQNTGELFF	TGTGCCAGCAGCTCCAACCGACAGAACACCGGGGAGCTGTTTTTT
TRBV27	TRBD1	NA	TRBJ1-2	CASSFGTGYGYTF	TGTGCCAGCAGTTTCGGGACAGGGTATGGCTACACCTTC
TRBV6-5	NA	NA	TRBJ1-2	CASSPQGPSVVGYTF	TGTGCCAGCAGCCCCCAGGGCCCATCCGTCGTCGGCTACACCTTC
TRBV7-8	TRBD2	NA	TRBJ2-5	CASSFRGLAGGRQTQYF	TGTGCCAGCAGCTTCAGAGGACTAGCGGGGGGGAGGCAGACCCAGTACTTC
TRBV29-1	NA	NA	TRBJ2-3	CSAKQGSGTDTQYF	TGCAGCGCCAAACAGGGAAGCGGCACAGATACGCAGTATTTT
TRBV2	TRBD2	NA	TRBJ2-3	CASSEVAGGTDTQYF	TGTGCCAGCAGTGAAGTAGCGGGGGGCACAGATACGCAGTATTTT
TRBV7-9	NA	NA	TRBJ2-7	CASSPNQRREISYEQYF	TGTGCCAGCAGCCCTAACCAAAGGAGGGAAATCTCCTACGAGCAGTACTTC
TRBV19	TRBD2	once	TRBJ2-2	CASRNLAGGDTGELFF	TGTGCCAGTAGAAACCTAGCGGGGGGGGACACCGGGGAGCTGTTTTTT
TRBV7-9	TRBD1	NA	TRBJ2-3	CASSLARGQGTADTQYF	TGTGCCAGCAGCTTAGCACGGGGACAGGGGACAGCAGATACGCAGTATTTT
TRBV6-5	NA	NA	TRBJ1-2	CASTPGGDGDYGYTF	TGTGCCAGCACCCCGGGGGGTGATGGGGACTATGGCTACACCTTC
TRBV25-1	TRBD1	NA	TRBJ1-5	CASSEVPGQGLSNQPQHF	TGTGCCAGCAGTGAAGTACCGGGACAGGGCCTTAGCAATCAGCCCCAGCATTTT
TRBV2	TRBD2	NA	TRBJ2-1	CASKTVGLAGGEQFF	TGTGCCAGCAAGACCGTGGGACTAGCGGGGGGGGAGCAGTTCTTC
TRBV5-1	TRBD1	many	TRBJ2-7	CASSPGRAGTGADEQYF	TGCGCCAGCAGCCCCGGGAGGGCCGGGACAGGGGCCGACGAGCAGTACTTC
TRBV19	NA	NA	TRBJ1-2	CASSIDHTGSLDPYGYTF	TGTGCCAGTAGTATAGATCACACAGGGTCCCTAGACCCTTATGGCTACACCTTC
TRBV14	NA	NA	TRBJ2-5	CASSLRQAIGETQYF	TGTGCCAGCAGCCTTAGACAGGCCATTGGGGAGACCCAGTACTTC
TRBV5-8	NA	few	TRBJ1-5	CASSSTALISNQPQHF	TGTGCCAGCAGCTCGACAGCTCTTATTAGCAATCAGCCCCAGCATTTT
TRBV6-5	NA	NA	TRBJ2-7	CASSYSKGTEQYF	TGTGCCAGCAGTTACTCGAAGGGGACAGAGCAGTACTTC
TRBV7-9	TRBD1	NA	TRBJ1-1	CASSRQGNTEAFF	TGTGCCAGCAGTCGACAGGGCAACACTGAAGCTTTCTTT
TRBV6-6	NA	NA	TRBJ2-3	CASRSAGVKSTDTQYF	TGTGCCAGCAGATCCGCAGGGGTGAAAAGCACAGATACGCAGTATTTT
TRBV3-1/TRBV3-2	NA	few	TRBJ2-3	CASSQDSGGRDTQYF	TGTGCCAGCAGCCAAGATTCCGGGGGTAGGGATACGCAGTATTTT
TRBV5-1	NA	NA	TRBJ1-1	CASSPHVAGSTEAFF	TGCGCCAGCAGCCCTCATGTAGCGGGGAGCACTGAAGCTTTCTTT
TRBV19	NA	NA	TRBJ2-3	CASSFLTDTQYF	TGTGCCAGTAGTTTTCTCACAGATACGCAGTATTTT
TRBV12-3/TRBV12-4	NA	few	TRBJ1-5	CASSWRGSGPQHF	TGTGCCAGCAGTTGGAGGGGTAGTGGGCCCCAGCATTTT
TRBV6-2/TRBV6-3	NA	NA	TRBJ2-1	CASSKGVYDPPPRGEQFF	TGTGCCAGCAGCAAAGGGGTGTACGATCCCCCCCCCAGAGGTGAGCAGTTCTTC
TRBV2	NA	NA	TRBJ2-2	CASSGLGSGELFF	TGTGCCAGCAGTGGACTAGGCTCCGGGGAGCTGTTTTTT
TRBV5-6	NA	NA	TRBJ2-3	CASAEGSAPDTQYF	TGTGCCAGCGCTGAGGGTTCGGCTCCAGATACGCAGTATTTT
TRBV7-8	NA	NA	TRBJ2-7	CASSFLTLEPRAGTYEQYF	TGTGCCAGCAGCTTTCTCACCTTAGAACCCAGGGCTGGCACCTACGAGCAGTACTTC
TRBV7-9	TRBD1	NA	TRBJ2-7	CASSSGLTGSIYEQYF	TGTGCCAGCAGCTCAGGATTGACAGGGTCGATCTACGAGCAGTACTTC
TRBV5-1	NA	NA	TRBJ1-3	CASSHLGGAEGNTIYF	TGCGCCAGCAGCCACCTTGGGGGCGCTGAGGGAAACACCATATATTTT
TRBV7-9	TRBD2	NA	TRBJ2-3	CASSRLAGVPTDTQYF	TGTGCCAGCAGCAGACTGGCGGGGGTTCCCACAGATACGCAGTATTTT
TRBV6-2/TRBV6-3	TRBD1	NA	TRBJ2-1	CASSLGQGPYNEQFF	TGTGCCAGCAGCCTGGGACAGGGACCCTACAATGAGCAGTTCTTC